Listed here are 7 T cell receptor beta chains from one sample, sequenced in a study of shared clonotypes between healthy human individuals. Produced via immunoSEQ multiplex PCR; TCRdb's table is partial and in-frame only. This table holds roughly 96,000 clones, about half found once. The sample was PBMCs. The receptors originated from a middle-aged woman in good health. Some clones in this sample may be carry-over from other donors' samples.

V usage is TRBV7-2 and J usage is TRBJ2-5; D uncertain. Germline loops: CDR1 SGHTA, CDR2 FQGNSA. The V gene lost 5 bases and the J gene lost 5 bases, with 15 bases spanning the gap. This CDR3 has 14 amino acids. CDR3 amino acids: CASSKDAGWETQYF. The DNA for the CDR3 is TGTGCCAGCAGCAAGGACGCCGGATGGGAGACCCAGTACTTC.

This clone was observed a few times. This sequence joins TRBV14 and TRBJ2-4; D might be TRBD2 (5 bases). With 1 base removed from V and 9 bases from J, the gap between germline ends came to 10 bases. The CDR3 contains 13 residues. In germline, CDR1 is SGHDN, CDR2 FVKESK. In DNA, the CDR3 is TGTGCCAGCAGCCAAGGTCCTAGCTCCATTCAGTACTTC. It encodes CASSQGPSSIQYF.

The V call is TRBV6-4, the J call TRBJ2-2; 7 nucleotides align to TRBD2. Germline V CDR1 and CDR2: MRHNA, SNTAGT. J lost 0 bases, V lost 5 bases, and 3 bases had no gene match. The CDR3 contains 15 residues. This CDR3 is CASSPLASNTGELFF. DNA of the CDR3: TGTGCCAGCAGTCCACTAGCGTCGAACACCGGGGAGCTGTTTTTT.

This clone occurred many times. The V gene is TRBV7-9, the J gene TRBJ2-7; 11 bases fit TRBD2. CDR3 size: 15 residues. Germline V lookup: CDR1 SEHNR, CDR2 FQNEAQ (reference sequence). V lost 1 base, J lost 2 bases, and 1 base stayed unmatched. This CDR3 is CASSLVSGRAYEQYF. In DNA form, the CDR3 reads TGTGCCAGCAGCTTAGTTAGCGGGAGGGCCTACGAGCAGTACTTC.

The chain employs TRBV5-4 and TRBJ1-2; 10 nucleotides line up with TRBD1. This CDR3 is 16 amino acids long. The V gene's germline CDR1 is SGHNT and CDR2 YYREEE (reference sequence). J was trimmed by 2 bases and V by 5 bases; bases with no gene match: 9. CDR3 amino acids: CASSSGTGVWNYGYTF. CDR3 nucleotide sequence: TGTGCCAGCAGTTCAGGGACAGGGGTATGGAACTATGGCTACACCTTC. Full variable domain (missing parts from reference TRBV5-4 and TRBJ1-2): ETGVTQSPTHLIKTRGQQVTLRCSSQSGHNTVSWYQQALGQGPQFIFQYYREEENGRGNFPPRFSGLQFPNYSSELNVNALELDDSALYLCASSSGTGVWNYGYTFGSGTRLTVV.

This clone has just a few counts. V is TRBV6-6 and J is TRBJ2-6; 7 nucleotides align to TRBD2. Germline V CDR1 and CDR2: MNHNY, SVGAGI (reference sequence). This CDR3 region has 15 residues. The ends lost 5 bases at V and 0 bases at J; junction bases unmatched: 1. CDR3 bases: TGTGCCAGCAGTGGGGGGGACTCTGGGGCCAACGTCCTGACTTTC. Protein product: CASSGGDSGANVLTF.

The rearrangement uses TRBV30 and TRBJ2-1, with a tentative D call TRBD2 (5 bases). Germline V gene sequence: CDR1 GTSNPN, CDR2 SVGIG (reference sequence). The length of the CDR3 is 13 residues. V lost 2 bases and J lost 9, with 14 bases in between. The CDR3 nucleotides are TGTGCCTGGAGTTCCCGCCTAGGGAGTGAGCAGTTCTTC. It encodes CAWSSRLGSEQFF.